Listed below are T cell receptor beta chains from one sample, sequenced in a study of blood T cells in healthy people across ages. TCRdb reprocessed the 5' RACE reads with MiXCR, giving one entry per CDR3 protein. This sample has fewer than 2,000,000 distinct CDR3 sequences, with almost 35% found just once. Sequenced sample: blood. The receptors stem from a woman younger than 45 in good health. CDR3s leave out the opening cysteine and the closing phenylalanine or tryptophan. Fields, in order: V gene, D gene, CDR3 protein. A D gene is named only where the DNA matches it firmly.

TRBV20-1 TRBD2 SALTSETLSYNEQF
TRBV7-3 TRBD2 ASSLNPASGGGLANEQF
TRBV4-2 . ASSQELRVSTDTQY
TRBV7-9 . ASDYEAF
TRBV10-3 . AISDRGFGGETQY
TRBV7-6 . ASSLDARGPRNEQY
TRBV20-1 TRBD2 SAWTSGEFNTQY
TRBV20-1 TRBD2 SAIKTSGSKQY
TRBV6-2/TRBV6-3 TRBD2 ASSLWTSVGQETQY
TRBV5-1 TRBD1 ASMGQGSGYT
TRBV4-1 . ASSQPLQNTEAF
TRBV11-2 . ASSFAFKETQY
TRBV4-1 . ASSQVRGTYEQY
TRBV20-1 . SARNIVETQY
TRBV9 TRBD1 ASSGLTGAGETQY
TRBV7-9 . ASSLAQGQENEQY
TRBV7-6 . ASSLSWGANEKLF
TRBV6-6 . ASSPKAEFYGYT
TRBV7-8 . ASSLLRSGEGQETQY
TRBV29-1 TRBD2 SVKGLAGAGGELF
TRBV7-3 TRBD2 ASSSTAGGPYNEQF
TRBV14 TRBD2 ASSHGIWREKETQY
TRBV4-3 . ASSQDNSRDNEQF
TRBV5-1 TRBD1 ASSSWTGGVTEAF
TRBV4-1 TRBD1 ASSQPYRGALNTEAF
TRBV20-1 TRBD1 SAPRYRQGVRDTEAF
TRBV10-1 . ASSPDFTYEQY
TRBV24-1 TRBD2 ATSDAIRGDGTDTQY
TRBV30 . AWSFFSPYNEQF